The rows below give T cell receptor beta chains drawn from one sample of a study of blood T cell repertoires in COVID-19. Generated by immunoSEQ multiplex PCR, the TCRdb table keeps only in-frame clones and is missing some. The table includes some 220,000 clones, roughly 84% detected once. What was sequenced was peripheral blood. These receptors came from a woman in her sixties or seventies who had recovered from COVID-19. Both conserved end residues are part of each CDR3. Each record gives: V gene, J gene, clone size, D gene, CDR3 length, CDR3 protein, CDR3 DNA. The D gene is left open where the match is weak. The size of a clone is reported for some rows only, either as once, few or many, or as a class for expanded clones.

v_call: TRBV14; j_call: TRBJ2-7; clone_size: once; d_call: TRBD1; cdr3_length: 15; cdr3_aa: CASSLLGTGDYEQYF; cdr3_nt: TGTGCCAGCAGCTTACTCGGGACAGGGGACTACGAGCAGTACTTC
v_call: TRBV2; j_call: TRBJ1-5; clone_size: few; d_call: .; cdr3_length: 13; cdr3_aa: CASTSDSNQPQHF; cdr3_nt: TGTGCCAGCACCAGCGATAGCAATCAGCCCCAGCATTTT
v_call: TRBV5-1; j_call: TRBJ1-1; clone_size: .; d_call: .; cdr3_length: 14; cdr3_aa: CASSEDPPVDEAFF; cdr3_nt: TGCGCCAGCAGCGAAGATCCGCCGGTTGATGAAGCTTTCTTT
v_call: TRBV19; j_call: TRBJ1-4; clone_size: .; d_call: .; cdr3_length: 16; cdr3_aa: CASRPHRGAANEKLFF; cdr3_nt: TGTGCCAGTAGGCCTCATAGGGGCGCGGCTAATGAAAAACTGTTTTTT
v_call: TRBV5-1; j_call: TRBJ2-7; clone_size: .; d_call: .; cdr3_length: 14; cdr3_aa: CASYSGGPPYEQYF; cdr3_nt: TGCGCCAGCTACTCGGGGGGCCCTCCCTACGAGCAGTACTTC
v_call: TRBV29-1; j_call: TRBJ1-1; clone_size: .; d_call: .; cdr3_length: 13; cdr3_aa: CSAGGTRWAEAFF; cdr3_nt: TGCAGCGCCGGGGGAACCCGTTGGGCTGAAGCTTTCTTT
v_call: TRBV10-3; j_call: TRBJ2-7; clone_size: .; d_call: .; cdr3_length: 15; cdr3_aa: CAIRPGGTDRLEQYF; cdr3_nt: TGTGCCATCAGACCTGGGGGGACAGACCGCTTGGAGCAGTACTTC
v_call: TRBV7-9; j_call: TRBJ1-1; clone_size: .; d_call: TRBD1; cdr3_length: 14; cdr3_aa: CASSSTGGQTEAFF; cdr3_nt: TGTGCCAGCAGCTCCACAGGGGGCCAAACTGAAGCTTTCTTT
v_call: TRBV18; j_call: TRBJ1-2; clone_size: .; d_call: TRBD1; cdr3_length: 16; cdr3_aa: CASSPPFRTGGHGYTF; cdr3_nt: TGTGCCAGCTCACCACCGTTCCGAACAGGGGGACATGGCTACACCTTC
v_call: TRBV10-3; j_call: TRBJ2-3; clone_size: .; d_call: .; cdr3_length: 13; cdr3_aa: CAISGQPEDTQYF; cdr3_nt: TGTGCCATCAGTGGGCAACCCGAAGATACGCAGTATTTT
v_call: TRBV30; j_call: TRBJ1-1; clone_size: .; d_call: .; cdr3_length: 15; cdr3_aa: CAWSPPPTGNTEAFF; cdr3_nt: TGTGCCTGGAGTCCTCCCCCGACAGGGAACACTGAAGCTTTCTTT
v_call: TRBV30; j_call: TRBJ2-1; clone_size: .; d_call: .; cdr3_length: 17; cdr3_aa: CAWSVGSLAYPEDEQFF; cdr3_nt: TGTGCCTGGAGTGTAGGGTCGCTAGCCTACCCGGAGGATGAGCAGTTCTTC
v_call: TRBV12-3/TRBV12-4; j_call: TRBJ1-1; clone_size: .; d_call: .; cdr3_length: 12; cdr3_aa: CASSFGQIEAFF; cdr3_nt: TGTGCCAGCAGTTTCGGACAGATTGAAGCTTTCTTT
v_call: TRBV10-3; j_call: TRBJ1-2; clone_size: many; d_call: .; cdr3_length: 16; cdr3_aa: CAISDRNFDRSYGYTF; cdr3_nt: TGTGCCATCAGTGATCGTAATTTTGACAGATCCTATGGCTACACCTTC
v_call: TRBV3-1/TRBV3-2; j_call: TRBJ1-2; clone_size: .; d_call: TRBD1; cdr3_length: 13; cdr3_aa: CASSLRTGLGYTF; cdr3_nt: TGTGCCAGCAGCCTGCGGACAGGGTTAGGCTACACCTTC
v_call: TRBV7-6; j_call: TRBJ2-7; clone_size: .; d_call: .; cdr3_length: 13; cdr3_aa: CASSFRDSYEQYF; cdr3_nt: TGTGCCAGCAGCTTCAGGGACTCCTACGAGCAGTACTTC
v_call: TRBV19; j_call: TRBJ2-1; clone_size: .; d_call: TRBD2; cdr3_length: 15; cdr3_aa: CASSRTSGGEDEQFF; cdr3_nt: TGTGCCAGTAGTCGGACTAGCGGGGGGGAGGATGAGCAGTTCTTC
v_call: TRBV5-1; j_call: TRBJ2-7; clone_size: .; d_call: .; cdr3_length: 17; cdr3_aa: CASSLVPTGLSSYEQYF; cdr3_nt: TGCGCCAGCAGCTTGGTTCCGACAGGCCTTAGCTCCTACGAGCAGTACTTC
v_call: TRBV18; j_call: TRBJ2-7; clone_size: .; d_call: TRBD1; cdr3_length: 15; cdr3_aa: CASSPPGTGAGEQYF; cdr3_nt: TGTGCCAGCTCACCACCCGGGACAGGGGCCGGCGAGCAGTACTTC
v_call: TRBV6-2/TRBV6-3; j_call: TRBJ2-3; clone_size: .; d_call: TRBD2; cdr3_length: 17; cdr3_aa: CASSSSLAGLFTDTQYF; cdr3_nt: TGTGCCAGCAGTTCGTCATTAGCGGGCCTTTTCACAGATACGCAGTATTTT
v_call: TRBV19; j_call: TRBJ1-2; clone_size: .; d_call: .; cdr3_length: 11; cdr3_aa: CASNYGYGYTF; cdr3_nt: TGTGCCAGTAATTACGGGTACGGCTACACCTTC
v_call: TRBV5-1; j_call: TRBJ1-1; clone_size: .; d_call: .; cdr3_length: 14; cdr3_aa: CASSLGLTNTEAFF; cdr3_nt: TGCGCCAGCAGCTTAGGACTCACGAACACTGAAGCTTTCTTT
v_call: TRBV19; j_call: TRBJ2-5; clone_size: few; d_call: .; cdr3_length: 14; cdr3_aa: CASSIDPGPPAQYF; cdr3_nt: TGTGCCAGTAGTATAGATCCAGGGCCACCGGCCCAGTACTTC
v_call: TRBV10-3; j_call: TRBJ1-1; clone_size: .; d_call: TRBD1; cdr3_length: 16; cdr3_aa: CAISDLTGGSNTEAFF; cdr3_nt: TGTGCCATCAGTGACTTGACAGGGGGATCGAACACTGAAGCTTTCTTT
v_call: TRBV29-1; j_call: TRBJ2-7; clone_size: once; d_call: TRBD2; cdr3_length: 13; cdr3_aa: CSVVTSGGSEQYF; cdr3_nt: TGCAGCGTTGTTACTAGCGGGGGTAGCGAGCAGTACTTC
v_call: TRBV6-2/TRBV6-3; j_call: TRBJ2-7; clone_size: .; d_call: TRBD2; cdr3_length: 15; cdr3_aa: CASSRSWTSVREQYF; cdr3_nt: TGTGCCAGCAGCCGATCCTGGACTAGCGTACGCGAGCAGTACTTC
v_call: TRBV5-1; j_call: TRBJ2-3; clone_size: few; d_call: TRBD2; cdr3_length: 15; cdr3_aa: CASSRTSGGADTQYF; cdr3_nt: TGCGCCAGCAGCAGGACTAGCGGGGGGGCAGATACGCAGTATTTT
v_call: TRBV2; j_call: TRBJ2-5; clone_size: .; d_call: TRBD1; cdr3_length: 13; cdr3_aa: CASTGQVQETQYF; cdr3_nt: TGTGCCAGCACCGGACAGGTCCAAGAGACCCAGTACTTC
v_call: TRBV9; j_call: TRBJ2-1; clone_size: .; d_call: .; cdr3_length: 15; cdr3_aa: CASSVEASTAREQFF; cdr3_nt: TGTGCCAGCAGCGTAGAGGCGTCTACAGCCCGTGAGCAGTTCTTC
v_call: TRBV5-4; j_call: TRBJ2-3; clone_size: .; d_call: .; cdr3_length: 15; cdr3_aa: CASSPEGAVRDTQYF; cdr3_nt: TGTGCCAGCAGCCCTGAAGGGGCGGTTAGAGATACGCAGTATTTT
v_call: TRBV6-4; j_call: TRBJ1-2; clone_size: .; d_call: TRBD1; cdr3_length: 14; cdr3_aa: CASSVETGAGGYTF; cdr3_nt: TGTGCCAGCAGTGTCGAGACAGGGGCGGGAGGCTACACCTTC
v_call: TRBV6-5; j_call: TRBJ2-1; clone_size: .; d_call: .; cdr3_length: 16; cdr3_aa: CASSYSFTSSYNEQFF; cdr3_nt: TGTGCCAGCAGTTACTCTTTCACTAGCTCCTACAATGAGCAGTTCTTC
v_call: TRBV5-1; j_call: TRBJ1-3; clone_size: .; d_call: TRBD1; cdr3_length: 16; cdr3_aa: CASSSLTGGSGNTIYF; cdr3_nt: TGCGCCAGCAGCTCCCTGACAGGGGGATCTGGAAACACCATATATTTT
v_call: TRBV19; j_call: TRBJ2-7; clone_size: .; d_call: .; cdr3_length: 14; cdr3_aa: CASSIRPGAYEQYF; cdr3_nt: TGTGCCAGTAGTATTAGGCCAGGGGCCTACGAGCAGTACTTC
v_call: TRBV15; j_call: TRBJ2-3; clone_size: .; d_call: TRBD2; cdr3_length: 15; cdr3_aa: CATSRDDAGGRPQYF; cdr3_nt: TGTGCCACCAGCAGAGATGACGCGGGGGGGCGCCCGCAGTATTTT
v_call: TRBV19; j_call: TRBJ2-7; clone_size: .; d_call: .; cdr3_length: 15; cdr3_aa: CASSPLTGLAYEQYF; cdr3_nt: TGTGCCAGTAGTCCATTAACAGGGTTGGCTTACGAGCAGTACTTC
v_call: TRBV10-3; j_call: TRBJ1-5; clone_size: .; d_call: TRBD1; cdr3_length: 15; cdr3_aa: CAISESDRGIKAQHF; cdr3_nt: TGTGCCATCAGTGAGTCCGACAGGGGAATTAAAGCCCAGCATTTT
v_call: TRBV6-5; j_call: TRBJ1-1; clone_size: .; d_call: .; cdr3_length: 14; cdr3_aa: CASSYSRLNTEAFF; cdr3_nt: TGTGCCAGCAGTTACTCCCGTCTGAACACTGAAGCTTTCTTT
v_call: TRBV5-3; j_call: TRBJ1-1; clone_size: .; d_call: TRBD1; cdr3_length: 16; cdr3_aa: CARSRGGQGENTEAFF; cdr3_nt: TGTGCCAGAAGCCGTGGGGGACAGGGGGAAAACACTGAAGCTTTCTTT
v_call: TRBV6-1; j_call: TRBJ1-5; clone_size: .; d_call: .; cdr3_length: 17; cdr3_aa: CASSENRQRAGNQPQHF; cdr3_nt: TGTGCCAGCAGTGAAAACAGGCAACGGGCGGGCAATCAGCCCCAGCATTTT
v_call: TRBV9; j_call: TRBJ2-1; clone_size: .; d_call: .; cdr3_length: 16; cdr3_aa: CASSVASSRSYNEQFF; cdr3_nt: TGTGCCAGCAGCGTAGCCAGTAGCCGCTCCTACAATGAGCAGTTCTTC
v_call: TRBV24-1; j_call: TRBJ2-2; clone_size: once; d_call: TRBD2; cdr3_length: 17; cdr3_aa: CATSGLSGGADTGELFF; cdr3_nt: TGTGCCACCAGTGGCCTGAGCGGGGGGGCGGACACCGGGGAGCTGTTTTTT
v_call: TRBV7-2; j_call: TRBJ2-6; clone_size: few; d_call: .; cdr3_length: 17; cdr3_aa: CASSLERWSPGANVLTF; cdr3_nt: TGTGCCAGCAGCTTAGAGAGGTGGTCCCCTGGGGCCAACGTCCTGACTTTC
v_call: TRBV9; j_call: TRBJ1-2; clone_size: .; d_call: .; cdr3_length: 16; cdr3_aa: CASSPDSLGGLDGYTF; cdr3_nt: TGTGCCAGCAGCCCGGACAGTTTAGGCGGGCTTGATGGCTACACCTTC
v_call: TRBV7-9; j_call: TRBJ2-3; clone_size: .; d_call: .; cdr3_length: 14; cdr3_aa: CASSPPMGGDTQYF; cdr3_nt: TGTGCCAGCAGCCCCCCGATGGGAGGAGATACGCAGTATTTT
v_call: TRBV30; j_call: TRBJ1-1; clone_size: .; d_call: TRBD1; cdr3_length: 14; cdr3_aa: CAWRGTGGRTEAFF; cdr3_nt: TGTGCCTGGAGGGGGACAGGGGGTCGCACTGAAGCTTTCTTT
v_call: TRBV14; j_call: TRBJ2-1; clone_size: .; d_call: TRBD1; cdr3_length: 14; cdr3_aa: CASSPGQGEDEQFF; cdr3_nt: TGTGCCAGCAGCCCGGGACAGGGTGAAGATGAGCAGTTCTTC